The clone carrying this T cell receptor beta chain was counted only a few times. Profiled with immunoSEQ multiplex PCR; TCRdb holds only in-frame clones, not every one. This table has roughly 60,000 clones, approximately 90% appearing once. The data were obtained in a study of graft-versus-host responses after intestinal transplantation. V lost 1 base, J lost 7 bases, and 4 bases stayed unmatched. The CDR3 runs 15 residues. Looked up from germline, CDR1 is MNHNS and CDR2 is SASEGT. The input for sequencing was PBMCs, taken about 120 days after intestinal transplantation. The sequence derives from a human patient who received an intestinal transplant, so some T cells may come from the graft donor. This rearrangement joins TRBV6-1 to TRBJ2-2; TRBD1 matches 9 bases. DNA for the CDR3: TGTGCCAGCAGTGAAGGACAGGGGGTATACGGGGAGCTGTTTTTT. Encoded protein: CASSEGQGVYGELFF.